The present T cell receptor (beta chain) was sequenced within a study of T cell responses to AZD1222 COVID-19 vaccine. Background on the study: Second doses were pooled across both intervals (about 4 or about 12 weeks).

Notes on this clone: What it binds is not known.

Study results and limitations: Among vaccine-associated CD4 TCRs, coverage spanned spike, with dominance at 160-218 and 743-854. Repertoire sampling was restricted to post-peak T cell response timepoints.

The germline V gene has CDR1 KGHSY and CDR2 FQNENV. V lost 3 bases to trimming and J lost 1 base; unmatched junction nucleotides: 5. The CDR3 covers 15 residues. Repertoires were generated with immunoSEQ multiplex PCR, while TCRdb's copy carries only in-frame clones and drops some. The sample lists fewer than 65,000 clones, about 86% seen once, with roughly 10% in the top ten. J is TRBJ2-7 and V is TRBV16; TRBD1 aligns across 8 bases. This material consisted of peripheral blood, taken on day 0 of AZD1222 vaccination. This clonotype was sampled from an adult in good health. CDR3 sequence (DNA): TGTGCCAGCAGCCAGCCTGGGACAGGTTCCTACGAGCAGTACTTC. This gives the protein CASSQPGTGSYEQYF. Drawing the rest from reference TRBV16 and TRBJ2-7, the complete variable domain is GEEVAQTPKHLVRGEGQKAKLYCAPIKGHSYVFWYQQVLKNEFKFLISFQNENVFDETGMPKERFSAKCLPNSPCSLEIQATKLEDSAVYFCASSQPGTGSYEQYFGPGTRLTVT.